This T cell receptor (beta chain) is from a study of long-term antiretroviral therapy in people with HIV. This clone turned up a few times. Runs used v3.0 of the immunoSEQ assay and were done at survey level. Clones were read by immunoSEQ multiplex PCR, and TCRdb kept only the in-frame ones, dropping some. The sample shows approximately 26,000 clones, 82% of them seen only once. The ends were cut back, 1 base at V and 0 bases at J, with 7 bases in the middle. The CDR3 has 14 amino acids. Germline CDR1 is MGHRA and CDR2 is YSYEKL. The TCR comes from a man aged 50 or older with HIV. The chain recombines TRBV4-1 with TRBJ2-7; D remains unclear. The sequencing used unsorted PBMCs, collected 2.9 years after starting antiretroviral therapy. The CDR3 region has the DNA TGCGCCAGCAGCCAAGGAGAACTCTCCTACGAGCAGTACTTC. Its translation: CASSQGELSYEQYF.